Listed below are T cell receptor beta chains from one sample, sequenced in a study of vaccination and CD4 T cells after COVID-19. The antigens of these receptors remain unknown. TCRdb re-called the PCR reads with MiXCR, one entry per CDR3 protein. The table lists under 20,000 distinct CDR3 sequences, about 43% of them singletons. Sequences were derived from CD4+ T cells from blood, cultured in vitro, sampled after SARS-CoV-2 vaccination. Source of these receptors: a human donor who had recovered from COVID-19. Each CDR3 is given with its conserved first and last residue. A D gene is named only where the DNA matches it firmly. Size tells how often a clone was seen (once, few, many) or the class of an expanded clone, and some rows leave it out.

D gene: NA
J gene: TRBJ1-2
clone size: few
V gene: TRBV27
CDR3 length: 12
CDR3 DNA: TGTGCCAGCAGTACATCCAGGGGTGGCTACACCTTC
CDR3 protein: CASSTSRGGYTF

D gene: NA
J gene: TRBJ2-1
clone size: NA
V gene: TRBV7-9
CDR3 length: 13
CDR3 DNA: TGTGCCAGCAGCTTAGACGGGACCGTGGGGCAGTTCTTC
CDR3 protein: CASSLDGTVGQFF

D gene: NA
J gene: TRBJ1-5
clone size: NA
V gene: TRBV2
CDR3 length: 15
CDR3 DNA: TGTGCCAGCAGTGAATTATTAGGGAGCAATCAGCCCCAGCATTTT
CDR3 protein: CASSELLGSNQPQHF

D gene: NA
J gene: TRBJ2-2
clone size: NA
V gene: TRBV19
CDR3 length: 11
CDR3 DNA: TGTGCCAGTGGTCGAACCGGGGAGCTGTTTTTT
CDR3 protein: CASGRTGELFF

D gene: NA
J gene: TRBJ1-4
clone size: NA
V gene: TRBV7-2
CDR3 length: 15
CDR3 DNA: TGTGCCAGCAGCTTAGCGCAGGGTTCAGGAGAAAAACTGTTTTTT
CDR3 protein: CASSLAQGSGEKLFF

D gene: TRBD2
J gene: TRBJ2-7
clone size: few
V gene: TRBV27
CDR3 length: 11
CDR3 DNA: TGTGCCAGCGGGCGGGGGTACGAGCAGTACTTC
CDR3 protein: CASGRGYEQYF

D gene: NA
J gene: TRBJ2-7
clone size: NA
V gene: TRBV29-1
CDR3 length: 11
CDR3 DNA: TGCAGCGTTGGGGGGGTCTACGAGCAGTACTTC
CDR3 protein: CSVGGVYEQYF

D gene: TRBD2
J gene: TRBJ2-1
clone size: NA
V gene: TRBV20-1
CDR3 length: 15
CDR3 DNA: TGCAGTGCATACCCAGCGGGAGGGTTCTACAATGAGCAGTTCTTC
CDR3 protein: CSAYPAGGFYNEQFF

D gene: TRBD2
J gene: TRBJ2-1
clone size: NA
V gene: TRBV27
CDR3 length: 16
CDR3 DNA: TGTGCCAGCAGTCCCCCGGGACTAGGAACATACAATGAGCAGTTCTTC
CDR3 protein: CASSPPGLGTYNEQFF

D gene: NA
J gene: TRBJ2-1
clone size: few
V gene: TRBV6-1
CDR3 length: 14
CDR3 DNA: TGTGCCAGCAGTCCTGAAGGGACCTACAATGAGCAGTTCTTC
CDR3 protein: CASSPEGTYNEQFF

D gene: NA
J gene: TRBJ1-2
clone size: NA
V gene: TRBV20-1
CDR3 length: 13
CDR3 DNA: TGCAGTGCTAGAGGGACAGAAAACTATGGCTACACCTTC
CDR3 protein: CSARGTENYGYTF